This T cell receptor beta chain stems from a study of control samples from healthy donors and cancer patients. With V trimmed by 5 bases and J by 0 bases, 7 bases remained unmatched. This CDR3 is built from 15 residues. Germline CDR1 ENHRY, CDR2 SYGVKD. Measured with immunoSEQ multiplex PCR; TCRdb has only the in-frame clones, and not every one. Of 130,000 or so clones listed, roughly 88% are singletons. This clone came up once. Sequencing was performed on blood. The chain joins TRBV10-3 to TRBJ2-7; 7 nucleotides line up with TRBD1. The receptor was isolated from a man aged 50 or older in good health. The CDR3 sequence: CAISFMTGYSYEQYF. The CDR3 DNA reads as TGTGCCATCAGTTTCATGACAGGGTACTCCTACGAGCAGTACTTC.